One and the same sample provided the 31 T cell receptor beta chains below, sequenced in a study of patients and donors after allogeneic stem cell transplantation. MiXCR was run by TCRdb on the RT-PCR reads, yielding one entry per CDR3 protein. The sample lists under 200,000 distinct CDR3 sequences; 24% were seen once. The sample consisted of blood, either unsorted or a sorted T cell fraction (not recorded which). The receptors were gathered from a human donor who was either an allogeneic HSCT recipient or a stem cell or donor lymphocyte infusion donor (not recorded which). It is not recorded whose cells these are; they may come from a transplant donor.

This clonotype was seen a few times. This chain joins TRBV20-1 and TRBJ1-4; 9 nucleotides align to TRBD1. CDR3 size: 13 residues. Trimming removed 2 bases from V and 7 bases from J; junction bases left unmatched: 2. The germline CDR1 and CDR2 sequences are DFQATT and SNEGSKA (reference sequence). CDR3 coding DNA: TGCAGTGCTAGACGGGACAGGGCTGAAAAACTGTTTTTT. It yields the protein CSARRDRAEKLFF.

The rearrangement uses TRBV5-4 and TRBJ1-2; no definite D call. This CDR3 is 13 amino acids long. The V gene's germline CDR1 is SGHNT and CDR2 YYREEE (reference sequence). V lost 1 base to trimming and J lost 9 bases, with 13 bases between them. The CDR3 spells CASSLIQQARYTF. CDR3 nucleotides: TGTGCCAGCAGCTTGATCCAGCAAGCTCGCTACACCTTC.

This clonotype occurred a few times. Sequence at one end of the junction differs from germline and may be a read error. The chain employs TRBV7-7 and TRBJ1-2; 8 nucleotides agree with TRBD1. The CDR3 extends over 16 amino acids. The germline CDR1 and CDR2 sequences are SSHAT and FNYEAQ (reference sequence). The CDR3 nucleotides are TGTGCTAGCAGCTTAGGAGGGGACAGGCCTTTAGGGGGCTACACCTTC. Protein sequence: CASSLGGDRPLGGYTF. The full variable domain, in which reference TRBV7-7 and TRBJ1-2 provide the parts outside the CDR3, is GAGVSQSPRYKVTKRGQDVTLRCDPISSHATLYWYQQALGQGPEFLTYFNYEAQPDKSGLPSDRFSAERPEGSISTLTIQRTEQRDSAMYRCASSLGGDRPLGGYTFGSGTRLTVV.

This rearrangement joins TRBV29-1 to TRBJ2-1, with 7 bases identical to TRBD2. V trimming: 6 bases; J trimming: 0 bases; junction bases outside the gene matches: 2. Germline-derived CDR1 and CDR2 are SQVTM and ANQGSEA. The CDR3 totals 13 residues. CDR3 sequence reads: CSVGGYSYNEQFF. As DNA, the CDR3 is TGCAGCGTCGGGGGGTACTCCTACAATGAGCAGTTCTTC.

V gene TRBV9 combines with J gene TRBJ2-2; a possible D gene is TRBD2 (6 bases). The V end was cut by 0 bases, the J end by 4 bases, with 22 bases between. This CDR3 spans 19 amino acids. Germline CDR1 and CDR2: SGDLS and YYNGEE. CDR3 region: CASSVGGDWATSITGELFF. DNA of the CDR3: TGTGCCAGCAGCGTAGGAGGGGATTGGGCCACTAGCATCACCGGGGAGCTGTTTTTT.

This clonotype has more than one count but fewer than ten. The chain employs TRBV28 and TRBJ1-2; D call uncertain. The CDR3 is 13 amino acids. CDR1 is MDHEN and CDR2 is SYDVKM in the germline V gene. V dropped 7 bases and J dropped 7 bases, with 16 bases sitting between them. For the CDR3, the DNA is TGTGCCAGCACCCCTTCAGTGGTTTCTGGCTACACCTTC. Residues: CASTPSVVSGYTF.

This chain joins TRBV27 and TRBJ1-2; TRBD1 might be the D (6 bases). The CDR3 length is 13 residues. The germline V gene has CDR1 MNHEY and CDR2 SMNVEV (reference sequence). Trimming removed 4 bases from V and 6 bases from J, with 12 bases in between. DNA of the CDR3: TGTGCCAGCAGTTCCGGGTACAGGGATGGCTACACCTTC. Residues: CASSSGYRDGYTF.

The chain employs TRBV15 and TRBJ2-1; D tentatively fits TRBD1 or TRBD2 (5 bases each). CDR1 LNHNV and CDR2 YYDKDF come from the germline V gene (reference sequence). The CDR3 loop spans 15 amino acids. V lost 5 bases and J 1 base, leaving 12 bases between the germline ends. CDR3 residues: CATSPPEGSYNEQFF. CDR3 DNA sequence: TGTGCCACCAGCCCCCCTGAGGGGTCCTACAATGAGCAGTTCTTC.

V is TRBV5-1 and J is TRBJ2-1; D gene uncertain. Germline CDR1 is SGHRS and CDR2 is YFSETQ. Trimming stripped 2 bases from V and 6 bases from J, with 9 bases between. This CDR3 is 13 amino acids long. In nucleotides, the CDR3 is TGCGCCAGCAGCTTTCTGCCGATCAATGAGCAGTTCTTC. It codes for CASSFLPINEQFF.

This clonotype appeared a single time. The chain employs TRBV6-6 and TRBJ2-2, with TRBD2 as a possible D gene (5 bases). The CDR3 loop spans 14 amino acids. Germline V gene data show CDR1 as MNHNY and CDR2 as SVGAGI (reference sequence). Trimming shortened V by 2 bases and J by 6 bases, and 10 bases separated the two germline ends. CDR3 sequence (DNA): TGTGCCAGCAGTTACACCGGGGTAGCCGGGGAGCTGTTTTTT. Protein: CASSYTGVAGELFF.

This clonotype was seen a few times. The chain recombines TRBV12-3 or TRBV12-4 with TRBJ1-2, with D perhaps TRBD1 (5 bases). The CDR3 runs 13 residues. Deletions cut 7 bases from V and 0 bases from J, with 9 bases between. CDR3 bases: TGTGCCAGCACCCGGGGGGCTAACTATGGCTACACCTTC. It specifies CASTRGANYGYTF.

The rearrangement links TRBV28 to TRBJ1-1, with 8 bases fitting TRBD1. V lost 3 bases and J lost 4; bases outside the gene matches: 10. The CDR3 consists of 16 residues. The V gene's germline CDR1 is MDHEN and CDR2 SYDVKM. The chain's CDR3 is CASSFPDRGLGTEAFF. CDR3 sequence (DNA): TGTGCCAGCAGTTTTCCTGACAGGGGTTTGGGCACTGAAGCTTTCTTT.

The J gene is TRBJ1-2, the V gene TRBV14; D call uncertain. Germline V gene data show CDR1 as SGHDN and CDR2 as FVKESK. This CDR3 is 15 amino acids long. The germline V and J ends were trimmed by 1 base and 2 bases, with 11 bases remaining between them. Written as DNA, the CDR3 is TGTGCCAGCAGCCAAGTCATGGGCGTAAACTATGGCTACACCTTC. Translated, it gives CASSQVMGVNYGYTF.

This clonotype came up a few times. The V and J genes are TRBV27 and TRBJ1-2; 9 positions agree with TRBD1. The V gene's germline CDR1 is MNHEY and CDR2 SMNVEV (reference sequence). The CDR3 covers 15 residues. The trim removed 5 bases at V and 3 bases at J, leaving 7 bases unmatched. The CDR3: CASSRDREGYYGYTF. In nucleotides, the CDR3 is TGTGCCAGCAGTCGGGACAGGGAGGGGTACTATGGCTACACCTTC.

This rearrangement joins TRBV5-1 to TRBJ2-1; TRBD2 aligns across 15 bases. Germline V lookup: CDR1 SGHRS, CDR2 YFSETQ. V lost 4 bases and J lost 13; bases outside the gene matches: 9. The CDR3 is 15 amino acids. The CDR3 is CASSLGLAGGLYQFF. The CDR3 DNA reads as TGCGCCAGCAGCCTGGGACTAGCGGGGGGCCTTTATCAGTTCTTC.

J is TRBJ1-1 and V is TRBV20-1; D might be TRBD1 (6 bases). The CDR3 loop spans 13 amino acids. Germline values: CDR1 DFQATT, CDR2 SNEGSKA (reference sequence). V lost 5 bases and J lost 4, with 14 bases in between. CDR3 in DNA: TGCAGTGCTCCTATACAAGGGGGCACTGAAGCTTTCTTT. This translates into CSAPIQGGTEAFF.

This clonotype was seen just once. The chain recombines TRBV12-3 or TRBV12-4 with TRBJ2-5; D gene unclear. CDR3 length: 13 amino acids. Trimming cost V 3 bases and J 4 bases, with 9 bases left between them. The CDR3 region is CASSLLGSETQYF. CDR3 DNA: TGTGCCAGCAGTTTGCTGGGATCAGAGACCCAGTACTTC.

This clonotype has a handful of counts. The chain's CDR3 is CASSIGSGELFF. The CDR3, as DNA: TGTGCCAGTAGTATAGGGTCCGGGGAGCTGTTTTTT. V is TRBV19 and J is TRBJ2-2; D unclear. Germline V gene sequence: CDR1 LNHDA, CDR2 SQIVND (reference sequence). The CDR3 runs 12 residues. V dropped 1 base and J dropped 6 bases, with 3 bases sitting between them.

This clonotype was observed at least ten times. This chain links TRBV24-1 with TRBJ1-2; D is perhaps TRBD1 (5 bases). Germline lookup yields CDR1 KGHDR and CDR2 SFDVKD. With 8 bases removed from V and 8 bases from J, the gap between germline ends came to 17 bases. The CDR3 runs to 13 residues. CDR3 coding DNA: TGTGCCACCATCCTAGACAGAGCCGGCGGCTACACCTTC. This gives the protein CATILDRAGGYTF.

This clonotype has a count of ten or more. The V gene is TRBV29-1, the J gene TRBJ1-1, with D tentatively TRBD1 (6 bases). V was cut by 0 bases and J by 3 bases, with 8 bases left in between. Germline V gene lookup returns CDR1 SQVTM and CDR2 ANQGSEA. The length of the CDR3 is 13 residues. CDR3 sequence reads: CSVEEGAYTEAFF. The CDR3 coding sequence is TGCAGCGTTGAAGAGGGGGCTTACACTGAAGCTTTCTTT.

The chain recombines TRBV5-1 with TRBJ2-5; TRBD2 is a possible D gene (5 bases). V was clipped by 0 bases and J by 5 bases, with 8 bases between them. This CDR3 comprises 13 residues. Germline V CDR1 and CDR2: SGHRS, YFSETQ. CDR3 sequence (DNA): TGCGCCAGCAGCTTGGGTATAGCGGAGACCCAGTACTTC. This encodes CASSLGIAETQYF.

The rearrangement links TRBV5-4 to TRBJ2-1; 11 nucleotides match TRBD2. The CDR3 consists of 18 residues. With 1 base clipped from V and 0 bases from J, the junction kept 6 bases outside the gene matches. Germline assignment: CDR1 SGHNT and CDR2 YYREEE (reference sequence). The CDR3 DNA sequence: TGTGCCAGCAGCTTGAATGGACTAGCGGGCAGCTCCTACAATGAGCAGTTCTTC. The encoded protein is CASSLNGLAGSSYNEQFF.

At least ten counts were recorded for this clonotype. The rearrangement uses TRBV29-1 and TRBJ1-2, with D perhaps matching TRBD1 (5 bases). CDR3 size: 13 residues. The ends were cut back, 4 bases at V and 4 bases at J, with 13 bases in the middle. Looked up from germline, CDR1 is SQVTM and CDR2 is ANQGSEA. CDR3 nucleotides: TGCAGCGTTGGGGAAACGGGGCGCTATGGCTACACCTTC. It specifies CSVGETGRYGYTF.

The chain combines TRBV9 with TRBJ2-3; 12 bases are shared with TRBD2. The V gene end was trimmed by 3 bases and the J gene end by 1 base; junction bases not matched to a gene: 3. CDR1 and CDR2 (germline): SGDLS, YYNGEE. The CDR3 sequence is 16 residues long. The CDR3 is CASSGGTSGRTDTQYF. The CDR3 DNA reads as TGTGCCAGCAGCGGAGGGACTAGCGGGCGCACAGATACGCAGTATTTT.

This clonotype has a count of ten or more. The CDR3 DNA reads TGCAGTGCTAGAGCCGAGAATCAGCCCCAGCATTTT. Amino acid sequence: CSARAENQPQHF. The chain uses TRBV20-1 and TRBJ1-5; no clear D gene. Trimming took 1 base from V and 4 from J, leaving 5 bases between them. CDR3 size: 12 residues. The germline CDR1 and CDR2 sequences are DFQATT and SNEGSKA (reference sequence).

This clonotype showed up just a few times. The chain uses TRBV5-1 and TRBJ2-3, with 9 nucleotides matching TRBD1. Germline-derived CDR1 and CDR2 are SGHRS and YFSETQ. The V and J ends lost 5 bases and 6 bases, in that order; junction bases with no gene match: 10. This CDR3 comprises 15 residues. DNA for the CDR3: TGCGCCAGCAGGTCGACAGGGGGTGACAGGGATACGCAGTATTTT. As protein: CASRSTGGDRDTQYF.

This chain joins TRBV20-1 and TRBJ2-1; TRBD2 matches 11 bases. Germline V gene lookup returns CDR1 DFQATT and CDR2 SNEGSKA (reference sequence). The ends lost 3 bases at V and 0 bases at J; junction bases unmatched: 4. The CDR3 has 16 amino acids. In DNA form, the CDR3 reads TGCAGTGCTAGGGGTAGCGGGAGGGGCTCCTACAATGAGCAGTTCTTC. Residues: CSARGSGRGSYNEQFF.

This clonotype has just a few counts. V gene TRBV20-1 combines with J gene TRBJ1-4; D call uncertain. The CDR3 has 14 amino acids. Trimming removed 2 bases from V and 5 bases from J, with 12 bases in between. Germline values: CDR1 DFQATT, CDR2 SNEGSKA (reference sequence). The CDR3 loop reads CSARMVEVNEKLFF. Here the CDR3 DNA reads TGCAGTGCTAGAATGGTGGAAGTAAATGAAAAACTGTTTTTT.

This clonotype was seen more than once but under ten times. The chain uses TRBV3-1 and TRBJ1-4; 8 bases are a match to TRBD1. This CDR3 is built from 17 residues. V gave up 5 bases and J gave up 5 bases; unmatched junction bases: 13. Germline values: CDR1 LGHDT, CDR2 YNNKEL (reference sequence). The DNA for the CDR3 is TGTGCCAGCAGCTCCTCCCGACCGGGACAGGAGAATGAAAAACTGTTTTTT. It encodes CASSSSRPGQENEKLFF. The full variable domain, its missing parts supplied by reference TRBV3-1 and TRBJ1-4, is DTAVSQTPKYLVTQMGNDKSIKCEQNLGHDTMYWYKQDSKKFLKIMFSYNNKELIINETVPNRFSPKSPDKAHLNLHINSLELGDSAVYFCASSSSRPGQENEKLFFGSGTQLSVL.

This clonotype was seen more than once but under ten times. The rearrangement links TRBV18 to TRBJ2-3; TRBD2 agrees at 11 bases. Germline-derived CDR1 and CDR2 are KGHSH and LQKENI. The CDR3 has 16 amino acids. Losses at the gene ends were 1 base for V and 4 bases for J; bases not matched to a gene: 4. The CDR3 bases are TGTGCCAGCTCACCACTACTAGCGGGGGATGCAGATACGCAGTATTTT. This codes for CASSPLLAGDADTQYF.

The V and J genes are TRBV7-9 and TRBJ2-1; TRBD2 agrees at 7 bases. Losses at the gene ends were 1 base for V and 5 bases for J; bases not matched to a gene: 8. Per the germline V gene, CDR1 is SEHNR and CDR2 is FQNEAQ (reference sequence). There are 16 residues in the CDR3. CDR3 DNA: TGTGCCAGCAGCTTAGGACCGGGACTACCTAACAATGAGCAGTTCTTC. It yields the protein CASSLGPGLPNNEQFF.